This paragraph covers one T cell receptor beta chain sequence. What it binds is not known. The PCR made use of 60 Vbeta and 13 Jbeta primers. Using immunoSEQ multiplex PCR, the repertoire was profiled, and TCRdb retains in-frame clones only, with some absent. The repertoire holds around 140,000 clones, with around 80% as singletons. V was cut by 4 bases and J by 7 bases, with 16 bases left in between. In germline, CDR1 is SQVTM, CDR2 ANQGSEA. This CDR3 has 13 amino acids. These data belong to a study of cytomegalovirus exposure and HLA in healthy donors. General study results and limits: A missense variant in DCLRE1C was later tied to TCR beta V- and J-gene trimming. Later analysis revealed greater clonal expansion in HLA-associated TCR beta chains than in equally common others. TCR beta chains numbering approximately 150 were designated cytomegalovirus-associated. Most CMV-associated TCR beta chains appeared HLA-restricted in a later analysis.

The chain is built from TRBV29-1 and TRBJ1-1; D is ambiguous. This clonotype was obtained from a woman between 25 and 40 years old in good health and CMV-seronegative. The specimen was PBMCs. The CDR3 is CSVARQVEGEAFF. In nucleotides, the CDR3 is TGCAGCGTTGCTCGCCAGGTCGAAGGTGAAGCTTTCTTT.